This TCR beta chain was sequenced for a study of blood T cell repertoires in COVID-19. For the study at large: From T cells, B-cell-depleted T cells, or PBMCs came the material, which was cDNA or gDNA.

Here immunoSEQ multiplex PCR was the method, and the copy in TCRdb shows in-frame clones only, minus some. The sample includes some 250,000 clones, roughly 91% of them seen just once. The sequence derives from a woman aged 40 to 50 who had recovered from COVID-19. Sequencing was carried out using peripheral blood.

The CDR3 is CASSIAPGDTEAFF. Here the CDR3 DNA reads TGTGCCAGTAGTATAGCCCCGGGGGACACTGAAGCTTTCTTT. The rearrangement links TRBV19 to TRBJ1-1, with D possibly matching TRBD1 (5 bases). CDR1 is LNHDA and CDR2 is SQIVND in the germline V gene (reference sequence). The CDR3 is 14 amino acids. V was cut by 1 base and J by 3 bases, with 9 bases left in between.